The 32 T cell receptor beta chains below come from one sample, sequenced in a study of cytomegalovirus exposure and HLA in healthy donors. Vbeta (60) and Jbeta (13) primers were used in the PCR. TCRdb's copy holds only in-frame clones and misses some; the assay was immunoSEQ multiplex PCR. The sample lists tens of thousands of clones, 70% to 85% occurring once. Specimen: PBMCs. These TCRs come from a human donor in good health.

This chain uses TRBV6-6 with TRBJ2-3; maybe TRBD2 (6 bases). Trimming left V 0 bases short and J 6 bases short, with 13 bases between. This CDR3 is built from 15 residues. CDR1 is MNHNY, CDR2 SVGAGI, per germline (reference sequence). CDR3 residues: CASSYSRLDRDTQYF. Here the CDR3 DNA reads TGTGCCAGCAGTTACTCACGACTAGACCGGGATACGCAGTATTTT.

The rearrangement joins TRBV9 to TRBJ1-2, with a weak D call TRBD1 (5 bases). V was clipped by 1 base and J by 4 bases, with 17 bases between them. The CDR3 runs to 16 residues. The germline gives CDR1 SGDLS, CDR2 YYNGEE. CDR3 sequence: CASSVITGRLGYGYTF. The CDR3 coding sequence is TGTGCCAGCAGCGTAATAACAGGAAGGCTAGGCTATGGCTACACCTTC. Drawing the rest from reference TRBV9 and TRBJ1-2, the complete variable domain is DSGVTQTPKHLITATGQRVTLRCSPRSGDLSVYWYQQSLDQGLQFLIQYYNGEERAKGNILERFSAQQFPDLHSELNLSSLELGDSALYFCASSVITGRLGYGYTFGSGTRLTVV.

V usage is TRBV19 and J usage is TRBJ2-1, with TRBD2 as a possible D gene (6 bases). Trimming cost V 5 bases and J 10 bases, with 18 bases left between them. The CDR3 sequence is 14 residues long. Germline lookup yields CDR1 LNHDA and CDR2 SQIVND (reference sequence). The CDR3 is CASSGGTRVGEQFF. CDR3 sequence (DNA): TGTGCCAGTAGTGGAGGGACTCGCGTTGGGGAGCAGTTCTTC.

This chain uses TRBV13 with TRBJ2-2, with D possibly TRBD1 on 5 matching bases. Per germline, CDR1 PRHDT and CDR2 FYEKMQ (reference sequence). V was shortened by 2 bases and J by 8 bases, with 9 bases between the two germline ends. The CDR3 totals 13 residues. CDR3 sequence: CASSLQGMGELFF. The CDR3 nucleotides are TGTGCCAGCAGCTTACAGGGTATGGGGGAGCTGTTTTTT.

This rearrangement joins TRBV7-6 to TRBJ2-2, with 7 bases identical to TRBD2. CDR1 is SGHVS, CDR2 FNYEAQ, per germline. The CDR3 is 16 residues long. Trimming at V came to 6 bases and at J to 5 bases, leaving 12 bases not matched to a gene. In DNA, the CDR3 is TGTGCCAGCAGTCTTATTGGCGGGGGATTGACCGGGGAGCTGTTTTTT. It codes for CASSLIGGGLTGELFF. The full variable domain, in which reference TRBV7-6 and TRBJ2-2 provide the parts outside the CDR3, is GAGVSQSPRYKVTKRGQDVALRCDPISGHVSLYWYRQALGQGPEFLTYFNYEAQQDKSGLPNDRFSAERPEGSISTLTIQRTEQRDSAMYRCASSLIGGGLTGELFFGEGSRLTVL.

V usage is TRBV19 and J usage is TRBJ1-1; D might be TRBD1 (5 bases). CDR1 is LNHDA, CDR2 SQIVND, per germline (reference sequence). CDR3 size: 16 residues. V shed 3 bases and J shed 1 base, with 15 bases lying between them. The CDR3: CASSIRRGAGNTEAFF. The CDR3 DNA follows: TGTGCCAGTAGTATCCGGAGGGGCGCTGGGAACACTGAAGCTTTCTTT.

This clone occurred once. This chain joins TRBV19 and TRBJ1-1; no clear D. The CDR3 contains 13 residues. Trimming stripped 3 bases from V and 0 bases from J, with 5 bases between. Germline assignment: CDR1 LNHDA and CDR2 SQIVND (reference sequence). CDR3: CASSISVNTEAFF. CDR3 bases: TGTGCCAGTAGTATCTCCGTGAACACTGAAGCTTTCTTT.

The J gene is TRBJ2-3, the V gene TRBV9; 10 bases fit TRBD2. Trimming at V came to 3 bases and at J to 5 bases, leaving 12 bases not matched to a gene. The germline gives CDR1 SGDLS, CDR2 YYNGEE. The CDR3 has 17 amino acids. The CDR3: CASSALKRGGLEDTQYF. CDR3 DNA sequence: TGTGCCAGCAGCGCCCTAAAGCGGGGGGGCCTTGAAGATACGCAGTATTTT.

This rearrangement joins TRBV7-2 to TRBJ2-5; D not certain. Germline CDR1 SGHTA, CDR2 FQGNSA. The CDR3 is made up of 12 amino acids. The germline V and J ends were trimmed by 8 bases and 5 bases, with 12 bases remaining between them. CDR3 DNA sequence: TGTGCCAGCGGGCCCGGTCTCGAGACCCAGTACTTC. This sequence encodes CASGPGLETQYF.

The V call is TRBV11-1, the J call TRBJ2-7; D perhaps matches TRBD1 (6 bases). Germline V CDR1 and CDR2: SGHAT, FQDESV (reference sequence). This CDR3 region has 13 residues. Between the trimmed V and J ends, which lost 10 bases and 2 bases, there was a span of 15 bases. CDR3 sequence: CATAGDPTYEQYF. The CDR3, as DNA: TGTGCCACCGCAGGGGATCCGACCTACGAGCAGTACTTC.

V is TRBV4-3 and J is TRBJ2-1; TRBD2 aligns across 13 bases. From germline, CDR1 is LGHNA and CDR2 YSLEER. The CDR3 length is 17 residues. V lost 1 base and J lost 3; bases outside the gene matches: 3. The CDR3 loop is CASSQVLAGGFYNEQFF. Written as DNA, the CDR3 is TGCGCCAGCAGCCAAGTACTAGCGGGAGGGTTCTACAATGAGCAGTTCTTC.

V is TRBV7-2 and J is TRBJ1-5; 7 nucleotides align to TRBD1. Germline assignment: CDR1 SGHTA and CDR2 FQGNSA. The CDR3 has 15 residues. J was trimmed by 4 bases and V by 5 bases; bases with no gene match: 8. CDR3 sequence reads: CASSQGTAPNQPQHF. For the CDR3, the DNA is TGTGCCAGCAGCCAGGGGACAGCTCCTAATCAGCCCCAGCATTTT.

V and J are TRBV5-1 and TRBJ1-4, with D perhaps TRBD1 (6 bases). Trimming took 0 bases from V and 7 from J, leaving 25 bases between them. This CDR3 contains 19 residues. In germline, CDR1 is SGHRS, CDR2 YFSETQ. The CDR3 DNA sequence: TGCGCCAGCAGCTTGGGAGGGGGTCGATCGGCAATGAACCTTGAAAAACTGTTTTTT. Translated: CASSLGGGRSAMNLEKLFF.

The genes are TRBV6-1 and TRBJ1-1; the D is unclear. The CDR3 runs 12 residues. Looked up from germline, CDR1 is MNHNS and CDR2 is SASEGT. Deletions cut 5 bases from V and 2 bases from J, with 6 bases between. CDR3 DNA: TGTGCCAGCAGTTTCTTTAACACTGAAGCTTTCTTT. Protein product: CASSFFNTEAFF.

The sample holds a few counts of this clone. The chain links TRBV15 to TRBJ2-2; D may be TRBD2 (6 bases). The CDR3 contains 16 residues. The germline V and J ends were trimmed by 4 bases and 2 bases, with 14 bases remaining between them. CDR1 LNHNV and CDR2 YYDKDF come from the germline V gene (reference sequence). The CDR3 nucleotides read TGTGCCACCAGCACCTGGGGTAGCGGCAACACCGGGGAGCTGTTTTTT. This translates into CATSTWGSGNTGELFF.

The gene calls are TRBV19 and TRBJ1-5; 10 bases match TRBD1. The CDR3 is 18 amino acids. V lost 4 bases, J lost 0 bases, and 9 bases stayed unmatched. CDR1 and CDR2 from the germline V gene are LNHDA and SQIVND (reference sequence). Written as DNA, the CDR3 is TGTGCCAGTAGTACCCGGGGACAGGGGACTTATAGCAATCAGCCCCAGCATTTT. Amino acids: CASSTRGQGTYSNQPQHF. The whole variable domain, filled in from reference TRBV19 and TRBJ1-5, reads DGGITQSPKYLFRKEGQNVTLSCEQNLNHDAMYWYRQDPGQGLRLIYYSQIVNDFQKGDIAEGYSVSREKKESFPLTVTSAQKNPTAFYLCASSTRGQGTYSNQPQHFGDGTRLSIL.

The V call is TRBV4-2, the J call TRBJ2-1; 9 bases match TRBD2. Germline CDR1 is LGHNA and CDR2 is YNFKEQ. V lost 0 bases to trimming and J lost 4 bases; unmatched junction nucleotides: 7. The CDR3 contains 17 residues. CDR3 in amino acids: CASSQDMSSGAYNEQFF. The CDR3 DNA reads TGTGCCAGCAGCCAAGATATGTCTAGCGGGGCGTACAATGAGCAGTTCTTC.

The chain couples TRBV4-3 to TRBJ1-5; D is ambiguous. In germline, CDR1 is LGHNA, CDR2 YSLEER. The CDR3 spans 14 residues. V lost 0 bases and J lost 7, with 10 bases in between. The CDR3 spells CASSQDRGFQPQHF. CDR3 bases: TGCGCCAGCAGCCAAGACCGAGGATTCCAGCCCCAGCATTTT.

This rearrangement joins TRBV5-1 to TRBJ2-2; D remains unclear. The CDR3 extends over 15 amino acids. CDR1 is SGHRS and CDR2 is YFSETQ in the germline V gene. V shed 1 base and J shed 0 bases, with 7 bases lying between them. This chain's CDR3 is CASSLKNTNTGELFF. CDR3 nucleotides: TGCGCCAGCAGCTTGAAAAACACGAACACCGGGGAGCTGTTTTTT.

The chain recombines TRBV19 with TRBJ1-6, with D perhaps matching TRBD1 (5 bases). Per the germline V gene, CDR1 is LNHDA and CDR2 is SQIVND (reference sequence). V was pared by 3 bases and J by 0 bases, with 9 bases between. The CDR3 has 16 amino acids. The CDR3 region is CASSIGTRSYNSPLHF. For the CDR3, the DNA is TGTGCCAGTAGTATTGGGACTCGCTCCTATAATTCACCCCTCCACTTT.

The J gene is TRBJ1-5, the V gene TRBV6-6, with 9 bases identical to TRBD1. Germline CDR1 and CDR2: MNHNY and SVGAGI (reference sequence). The V gene end was trimmed by 6 bases and the J gene end by 7 bases; junction bases not matched to a gene: 7. This CDR3 is built from 14 residues. The CDR3 reads CASSNRQGGQPQHF. CDR3 bases: TGTGCCAGCAGCAACCGACAGGGGGGCCAGCCCCAGCATTTT.

The chain has TRBV27 and TRBJ2-3, with TRBD2 identical over 9 bases. Germline V gene sequence: CDR1 MNHEY, CDR2 SMNVEV (reference sequence). This CDR3 region has 16 residues. The J segment lost 3 bases and the V segment lost 3 bases, leaving 7 bases of the junction unmatched. As DNA, the CDR3 is TGTGCCAGCAGTTTCCTCTCAGCGGGAGGTACAGATACGCAGTATTTT. It is translated as CASSFLSAGGTDTQYF.

The rearrangement joins TRBV7-8 to TRBJ2-3, with TRBD1 matching over 7 bases. This CDR3 comprises 17 residues. Trimming removed 1 base from V and 1 base from J; junction bases left unmatched: 8. Germline lookup yields CDR1 SGHVS and CDR2 FQNEAQ. The CDR3 coding sequence is TGTGCCAGCAGCTTAGGGGCTATCACAGGGGGCACAGATACGCAGTATTTT. Translated, it gives CASSLGAITGGTDTQYF.

The chain carries TRBV5-4 and TRBJ2-5, with 10 bases matching TRBD1. CDR1 SGHNT and CDR2 YYREEE come from the germline V gene (reference sequence). Germline trimming cut 4 bases from V and 4 bases from J; bases unmatched to any gene: 16. This CDR3 spans 18 amino acids. CDR3 amino acids: CASSIRPGQGLIRETQYF. The CDR3 DNA sequence: TGTGCCAGCAGCATACGACCGGGACAGGGGTTAATTCGAGAGACCCAGTACTTC.

This clone was seen just once. The rearrangement uses TRBV15 and TRBJ2-3; the match to TRBD2 covers 13 bases. The CDR3 has 16 amino acids. The V and J ends lost 0 bases and 4 bases, in that order; junction bases with no gene match: 1. Germline loops: CDR1 LNHNV, CDR2 YYDKDF (reference sequence). The CDR3 reads CATSREGTSGADTQYF. The CDR3 nucleotides read TGTGCCACCAGCAGAGAAGGGACTAGCGGGGCAGATACGCAGTATTTT. Together with reference TRBV15 and TRBJ2-3, the CDR3 gives the full variable domain: DAMVIQNPRYQVTQFGKPVTLSCSQTLNHNVMYWYQQKSSQAPKLLFHYYDKDFNNEADTPDNFQSRRPNTSFCFLDIRSPGLGDTAMYLCATSREGTSGADTQYFGPGTRLTVL.

The chain carries TRBV19 and TRBJ2-1; no clear D. The CDR3 loop spans 12 amino acids. Germline V gene data show CDR1 as LNHDA and CDR2 as SQIVND (reference sequence). V lost 5 bases and J 8 bases, leaving 10 bases between the germline ends. The CDR3 coding sequence is TGTGCCAGTAGTCCTCGACTGTATGAGCAGTTCTTC. It translates to CASSPRLYEQFF.

This clone was picked up one time. The gene calls are TRBV10-1 and TRBJ2-7, with 7 positions matching TRBD1. The CDR3 has 14 residues. J lost 6 bases, V lost 0 bases, and 5 bases had no gene match. The germline V gene encodes CDR1 WNHNN and CDR2 SYGVQD (reference sequence). CDR3: CASSESTQGREQYF. The CDR3 nucleotides are TGCGCCAGCAGTGAGTCAACACAGGGGCGCGAGCAGTACTTC.

This rearrangement joins TRBV2 to TRBJ2-7; no firm D call. V lost 6 bases and J lost 4, with 4 bases in between. Germline V gene sequence: CDR1 SNHLY, CDR2 FYNNEI. The CDR3 contains 10 residues. In DNA, the CDR3 is TGTGCCAGCAGCGCGTACGAGCAGTACTTC. Translated, it gives CASSAYEQYF.

V is TRBV7-8 and J is TRBJ2-1; no clear D. The CDR3 is 16 amino acids. Germline V gene lookup returns CDR1 SGHVS and CDR2 FQNEAQ. The V end lost 1 base, the J end lost 4 bases, and 14 bases lay between the germline ends. This CDR3 reads CASSLGAGGGYNEQFF. The CDR3 DNA sequence: TGTGCCAGCAGCTTAGGGGCCGGTGGTGGGTACAATGAGCAGTTCTTC.

This rearrangement joins TRBV9 to TRBJ2-1; 10 nucleotides match TRBD2. The CDR3 has 22 amino acids. V was pared by 1 base and J by 8 bases, with 27 bases of the junction left unmatched. CDR1 SGDLS and CDR2 YYNGEE come from the germline V gene. In DNA form, the CDR3 reads TGTGCCAGCAGCGTATCCAGAGAAACGGGTGATAGCGGGGGGCGAGGGCCGTATGAGCAGTTCTTC. This encodes CASSVSRETGDSGGRGPYEQFF.

This chain joins TRBV13 and TRBJ2-7; 8 nucleotides line up with TRBD2. The CDR3 is 13 amino acids. CDR1 and CDR2 from the germline V gene are PRHDT and FYEKMQ (reference sequence). The ends lost 6 bases at V and 3 bases at J; junction bases unmatched: 4. The CDR3 DNA is TGTGCCAGCAGTCGGGAGGGCCACTACGAGCAGTACTTC. Its translation is CASSREGHYEQYF.

The chain uses TRBV9 and TRBJ2-3, with TRBD1 identical over 12 bases. Per the germline V gene, CDR1 is SGDLS and CDR2 is YYNGEE. This CDR3 spans 16 amino acids. The J segment lost 4 bases and the V segment lost 0 bases, leaving 3 bases of the junction unmatched. Here the CDR3 reads CASSVAGTGGSDTQYF. In DNA, the CDR3 is TGTGCCAGCAGCGTAGCGGGGACAGGGGGCTCAGATACGCAGTATTTT.